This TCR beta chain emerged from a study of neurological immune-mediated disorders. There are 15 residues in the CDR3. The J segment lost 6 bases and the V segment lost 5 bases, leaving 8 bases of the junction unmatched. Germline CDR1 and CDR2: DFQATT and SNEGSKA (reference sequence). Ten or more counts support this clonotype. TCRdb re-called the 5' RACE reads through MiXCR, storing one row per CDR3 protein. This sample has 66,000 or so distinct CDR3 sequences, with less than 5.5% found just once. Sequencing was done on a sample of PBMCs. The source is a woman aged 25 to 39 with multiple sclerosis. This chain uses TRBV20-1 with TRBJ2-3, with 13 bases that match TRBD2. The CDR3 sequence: CSAPRLAGGHDTQYF. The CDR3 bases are TGCAGTGCTCCGAGACTAGCGGGGGGCCACGATACGCAGTATTTT.